This T cell receptor beta chain comes out of a study of shared clonotypes between healthy human individuals. Terminally differentiated effector memory CD45RA+ cells were excluded by CCR7 positive selection of CD45RO-negative cells. Donors were healthy HIV-negative adults without recent acute infections or vaccinations. Study-wide points: At large depth, rarefaction still showed sorted-subset sequencing to be incomplete. As a rule, naive subsets had a larger estimated richness than memory subsets.

Notes on this clone: No antigen is known for it.

The V and J ends lost 7 bases and 4 bases respectively, with 13 bases between them. This CDR3 has 13 amino acids. The germline V gene encodes CDR1 SNHLY and CDR2 FYNNEI. Across several immunoSEQ plates, the genomic DNA of each subset was split evenly. Measured with immunoSEQ multiplex PCR; TCRdb has only the in-frame clones, and not every one. The data contain about 1,900,000 clones, approximately 94% of them singletons. The TCR originated in a man aged 18 to 29 in good health. Material: naive CD8+ T cells sorted from blood. This rearrangement joins TRBV2 to TRBJ1-1, with no clear D. This chain's CDR3 is CASTPAAATEAFF. The DNA of the CDR3 is TGTGCCAGCACCCCAGCGGCTGCCACTGAAGCTTTCTTT.